This T cell receptor (beta chain) was captured by sequencing in a study of blood T cells in healthy people across ages. With regard to this clonotype: What it recognizes is unknown.

Findings and limits, study-wide: More naive CD4+ cells and higher diversity marked long-lived donors relative to aged donors.

With a J-beta primer mix and a sample-barcoded 5' primer, a second PCR ran about 6 to 11 cycles. Sequencing of every sample gave 2.5 million or more CDR3-containing paired-end reads. TCRdb used MiXCR to reprocess the 5' RACE reads, holding one entry per CDR3 protein. The data hold under 950,000 distinct CDR3 sequences, with 22% observed a single time. The germline V gene has CDR1 LNHNV and CDR2 YYDKDF (reference sequence). The CDR3 length is 16 residues. J gave up 0 bases and V 0 bases, and 2 bases lay outside the gene matches. The chain couples TRBV15 to TRBJ2-3; TRBD2 matches 8 bases. The sample was blood. This sequence was found in a man aged 65 to 85 in good health. The CDR3 DNA sequence: TGTGCCACCAGCAGAGATTTAGCGGGGAGCACAGATACGCAGTATTTT. It translates to CATSRDLAGSTDTQYF.